The following is a TCR beta chain sequence with its context. The source of the sample is a study of technical replicates of blood from a handful of donors. Trimming left V 0 bases short and J 10 bases short, with 19 bases between. Germline CDR1 reads MNHEY; CDR2 reads SVGAGI. CDR3 length: 16 amino acids. Some clones are missing from TCRdb's copy, which holds only in-frame ones; the method was immunoSEQ multiplex PCR. This sample carries 45,000 to 55,000 clones, 94% of them seen once, and the ten largest clones take approximately 0.22%. This chain joins TRBV6-5 and TRBJ2-1, with D possibly TRBD2 on 5 matching bases. The sequencing input was T cells isolated from PBMCs. The clonotype originates from a human donor in good health. The CDR3 reads CASSYSAGFGFREQFF. The CDR3 nucleotides are TGTGCCAGCAGTTACTCGGCGGGTTTTGGATTCCGGGAGCAGTTCTTC.